One and the same sample provided the 25 T cell receptor beta chains below, sequenced in a study of T cell repertoires in cytomegalovirus infection. One entry per CDR3 protein results from TCRdb running MiXCR on the reads. The profile covers around 490,000 distinct CDR3 sequences, with 26% appearing a single time and about 12% taken by the ten largest. Material: PBMCs. The receptor set was obtained from a human donor in good health (CMV status not recorded). Some clones in this sample may be carry-over from other donors' samples.

This clonotype was detected a few times. V gene TRBV11-2 combines with J gene TRBJ2-7, with TRBD1 matching over 9 bases. Germline CDR1 reads SGHAT; CDR2 reads FQNNGV. This CDR3 comprises 12 residues. The J segment lost 5 bases and the V segment lost 7 bases, leaving 3 bases of the junction unmatched. The CDR3 reads CASKTGGHEQYF. The CDR3 nucleotides read TGTGCCAGCAAGACAGGGGGGCACGAGCAGTACTTC.

Remarks on this clonotype: This sequence may be a read error, since a much larger clone differs from it by one base. This chain uses TRBV12-3 or TRBV12-4 with TRBJ2-1; 11 bases agree with TRBD2. The CDR3 sequence is 17 residues long. DNA of the CDR3: TGTGCCAGCAGTTTAGAGCTAGCGGGAGGCTCCTACGATGAGCAGTTCTTC. Amino acid sequence: CASSLELAGGSYDEQFF.

V and J are TRBV6-6 and TRBJ1-1, with D maybe TRBD1 (6 bases). The CDR3 spans 16 residues. Germline CDR1 reads MNHNY; CDR2 reads SVGAGI (reference sequence). The V gene lost 2 bases and the J gene lost 6 bases, with 19 bases spanning the gap. The CDR3 coding sequence is TGTGCCAGCAGTTACCCCGGACAGTCCGGCTGGGCTGAAGCTTTCTTT. Protein sequence: CASSYPGQSGWAEAFF.

The chain combines TRBV7-8 with TRBJ2-7; D is unclear. CDR3 length: 13 amino acids. Germline assignment: CDR1 SGHVS and CDR2 FQNEAQ. V was clipped by 2 bases and J by 3 bases, with 8 bases between them. The CDR3 is CASSLSSHYEQYF. For the CDR3, the DNA is TGTGCCAGCAGCTTATCGAGCCACTACGAGCAGTACTTC.

The rearrangement links TRBV19 to TRBJ2-3; 10 nucleotides line up with TRBD2. V dropped 4 bases and J dropped 6; count of bases not matched to a gene: 7. The CDR3 length is 15 residues. CDR1 LNHDA and CDR2 SQIVND come from the germline V gene (reference sequence). CDR3: CASSTPAGGRDTQYF. CDR3 DNA sequence: TGTGCCAGTAGTACTCCAGCGGGAGGGCGTGATACGCAGTATTTT.

This clonotype was observed many times. The chain is built from TRBV10-3 and TRBJ2-7, with 7 bases fitting TRBD1. This CDR3 is built from 13 residues. V gave up 6 bases and J gave up 3 bases; unmatched junction bases: 5. Per the germline V gene, CDR1 is ENHRY and CDR2 is SYGVKD. The CDR3 DNA sequence: TGTGCCATCAGAGGGGGCGTGAGCTACGAGCAGTACTTC. Translating gives CAIRGGVSYEQYF.

V is TRBV29-1 and J is TRBJ2-3; TRBD2 might be the D (6 bases). The germline V gene encodes CDR1 SQVTM and CDR2 ANQGSEA. The V gene lost 5 bases and the J gene lost 2 bases, with 11 bases spanning the gap. This CDR3 has 13 residues. The DNA of the CDR3 is TGCAGCGTTTGGGGGGTCCCCACAGATACGCAGTATTTT. Protein sequence: CSVWGVPTDTQYF.

The J gene is TRBJ2-1, the V gene TRBV2; 8 bases are a match to TRBD2. CDR1 and CDR2 (germline): SNHLY, FYNNEI. The CDR3 is made up of 13 amino acids. The DNA of the CDR3 is TGTGCGACGAAGCGGGAGTACGACAATGAGCAGTTCTTC. Translating it yields CATKREYDNEQFF.

The chain has TRBV6-2 or TRBV6-3 and TRBJ1-6, with D unclear. Germline assignment: CDR1 MNHEY and CDR2 SVGEGT. V was cut by 0 bases and J by 7 bases, with 13 bases left in between. CDR3 length: 16 amino acids. The CDR3 DNA reads TGTGCCAGCAGTTACTCGATCCTCGATGGGAATTCACCCCTCCACTTT. Translating it yields CASSYSILDGNSPLHF.

For this clonotype: The final CDR3 position lacks the conserved phenylalanine or tryptophan, pointing to a likely read error. The chain uses TRBV4-3 and TRBJ2-1; 12 bases fit TRBD2. The CDR3 runs 16 residues. V trimming: 1 base; J trimming: 9 bases; junction bases outside the gene matches: 7. CDR1 is LGHNA, CDR2 YSLEER, per germline. The CDR3 spells CASSQGTSGMRSEQFS. The DNA of the CDR3 is TGCGCCAGCAGCCAAGGGACTAGCGGGATGAGATCTGAGCAGTTCTCC.

A few counts support this clonotype. V is TRBV15 and J is TRBJ1-3; D is ambiguous. V lost 1 base, J lost 2 bases, and 9 bases lay in between. The CDR3 is 15 residues long. CDR1 and CDR2 (germline): LNHNV, YYDKDF (reference sequence). CDR3 region: CATSRVRGTGNTIYF. The CDR3, as DNA: TGTGCCACCAGCAGAGTCCGAGGGACTGGAAACACCATATATTTT.

The sample holds a few counts of this clonotype. V and J are TRBV5-1 and TRBJ1-1; no clear D gene. This CDR3 comprises 13 residues. Germline V CDR1 and CDR2: SGHRS, YFSETQ. The ends were cut back, 4 bases at V and 1 base at J, with 8 bases in the middle. As DNA, the CDR3 is TGCGCCAGCAGCCAGGAACCGAACACTGAAGCTTTCTTT. Amino acid sequence: CASSQEPNTEAFF. The variable domain in full, completed from reference TRBV5-1 and TRBJ1-1, reads KAGVTQTPRYLIKTRGQQVTLSCSPISGHRSVSWYQQTPGQGLQFLFEYFSETQRNKGNFPGRFSGRQFSNSRSEMNVSTLELGDSALYLCASSQEPNTEAFFGQGTRLTVV.

The chain recombines TRBV28 with TRBJ1-2, with D possibly being TRBD1 (5 bases). This CDR3 spans 12 amino acids. V was pared by 6 bases and J by 11 bases, with 16 bases between. Germline loops: CDR1 MDHEN, CDR2 SYDVKM. The CDR3 bases are TGTGCCAGCAGCTTAGGGCTGGGGGGTTACACCTTC. It specifies CASSLGLGGYTF.

This clonotype was picked up a small number of times. This chain connects TRBV12-5 to TRBJ2-3; D gene ambiguous. V lost 7 bases and J 0 bases, leaving 14 bases between the germline ends. CDR3 length equals 15 residues. Per the germline V gene, CDR1 is LGHNT and CDR2 is FRNRAP. As DNA, the CDR3 is TGTGCTAGTGACCGAGGTCCAACTAGCACAGATACGCAGTATTTT. Its translation is CASDRGPTSTDTQYF.

This clonotype was counted between two and nine times. The chain couples TRBV5-6 to TRBJ2-1; D possibly corresponds to TRBD2 (5 bases). The germline V gene has CDR1 SGHDT and CDR2 YYEEEE. The CDR3 is made up of 15 amino acids. The V and J ends lost 1 base and 2 bases respectively, with 10 bases between them. The chain's CDR3 is CASSLLGVPYNEQFF. The CDR3 DNA sequence: TGTGCCAGCAGCTTGTTGGGAGTCCCCTACAATGAGCAGTTCTTC.

The chain has TRBV7-6 and TRBJ2-5; D is possibly TRBD2 (6 bases). The CDR3 is 15 amino acids. V lost 2 bases and J lost 1, with 11 bases in between. Germline assignment: CDR1 SGHVS and CDR2 FNYEAQ. The DNA for the CDR3 is TGTGCCAGCAGCTTAAGCGTCGGGGGCCAAGAGACCCAGTACTTC. As protein: CASSLSVGGQETQYF.

This clonotype was picked up many times. The rearrangement links TRBV7-6 to TRBJ2-1; 11 nucleotides match TRBD2. This CDR3 spans 16 amino acids. Germline V gene sequence: CDR1 SGHVS, CDR2 FNYEAQ. V was pared by 1 base and J by 9 bases, with 8 bases of the junction left unmatched. CDR3 in amino acids: CASSLGASGRSIEQFF. CDR3 coding DNA: TGTGCCAGCAGCTTAGGTGCTAGCGGGAGGAGCATTGAGCAGTTCTTC.

This clonotype showed up many times. The chain employs TRBV7-8 and TRBJ2-1; either TRBD1 or TRBD2 may fit D (5 bases each). The CDR3 extends over 17 amino acids. The V and J ends lost 5 bases and 1 base respectively, with 18 bases between them. CDR1 and CDR2 from the germline V gene are SGHVS and FQNEAQ. The CDR3 spells CASSASRGGVSYNEQFF. The CDR3 nucleotides are TGTGCCAGCAGCGCCTCCCGTGGGGGAGTATCCTACAATGAGCAGTTCTTC.

There are a few counts of this clonotype. The chain links TRBV6-1 to TRBJ1-5; D not resolved. Germline CDR1 reads MNHNS; CDR2 reads SASEGT. Trimming removed 6 bases from V and 4 bases from J, with 10 bases in between. The CDR3 totals 13 residues. CDR3 DNA: TGTGCCAGCAGCGCCCGAGAAAATCAGCCCCAGCATTTT. Amino acid sequence: CASSARENQPQHF.

This clonotype was found a few times. The chain uses TRBV18 and TRBJ2-4; D not resolved. There are 16 residues in the CDR3. Germline V lookup: CDR1 KGHSH, CDR2 LQKENI. V lost 3 bases and J lost 0, with 12 bases in between. The CDR3 is CASSPIAQSAKNIQYF. The CDR3 nucleotides are TGTGCCAGCTCACCCATCGCGCAGTCAGCCAAAAACATTCAGTACTTC.

This clonotype was observed many times. Germline and junction disagree at one end, which may indicate a read error. The J gene is TRBJ2-3, the V gene TRBV7-8; 12 bases agree with TRBD2. The CDR3 contains 13 residues. The germline V gene has CDR1 SGHVS and CDR2 FQNEAQ. The CDR3 DNA reads as TGTGCCAGCAGCCTAGCGGGGGGGAGGTCCCAGTATTTT. Translating it yields CASSLAGGRSQYF.

This chain uses TRBV28 with TRBJ1-1; 12 positions agree with TRBD1. V was pared by 4 bases and J by 5 bases, with 5 bases of the junction left unmatched. In germline, CDR1 is MDHEN, CDR2 SYDVKM. This CDR3 region has 15 residues. CDR3 sequence: CASSSRDRGLTEAFF. The CDR3 DNA reads as TGTGCCAGCAGTTCCCGGGACAGGGGGCTAACTGAAGCTTTCTTT.

The chain joins TRBV9 to TRBJ2-5; 8 bases line up with TRBD2. The junction had 3 bases not matched to a gene; V was cut back by 0 bases and J by 2 bases. CDR3 length: 15 amino acids. Germline CDR1 is SGDLS and CDR2 is YYNGEE. In DNA, the CDR3 is TGTGCCAGCAGCGTAGCATTAGCGGGACAAGAGACCCAGTACTTC. As protein: CASSVALAGQETQYF.

The table lists this clonotype with many counts. J is TRBJ1-1 and V is TRBV7-8; 7 bases match TRBD1. Germline trimming cut 5 bases from V and 0 bases from J; bases unmatched to any gene: 3. The CDR3 consists of 14 residues. Germline-derived CDR1 and CDR2 are SGHVS and FQNEAQ. The CDR3 reads CASSVDRVNTEAFF. Written as DNA, the CDR3 is TGTGCCAGCAGCGTCGACAGGGTGAACACTGAAGCTTTCTTT.

The CDR3 sequence is CASSSFLTWTRGESTDTQYF. The CDR3 nucleotides read TGTGCCAGCAGTTCCTTCCTAACTTGGACTAGAGGAGAAAGCACAGATACGCAGTATTTT. This chain links TRBV6-2 or TRBV6-3 with TRBJ2-3; 7 bases match TRBD2. Germline CDR1 reads MNHEY; CDR2 reads SVGEGT. The CDR3 runs 20 residues. V lost 4 bases to trimming and J lost 0 bases; unmatched junction nucleotides: 19.